The sequence of this T cell receptor beta chain was determined in a study of control samples from healthy donors and cancer patients. Sequenced by immunoSEQ multiplex PCR; TCRdb stores in-frame clones only, minus some. The table lists 60,000 to 85,000 clones, around 92% of them singletons, with 4.5% to 7.5% in the top ten. Looked up from germline, CDR1 is MDHEN and CDR2 is SYDVKM. Trimming pared 9 bases from V and 5 bases from J, leaving 20 bases between. This CDR3 has 15 residues. The chain combines TRBV28 with TRBJ2-1; maybe TRBD2 (5 bases). This clonotype was sampled from a woman aged 55-69 years in good health. Material: blood. DNA for the CDR3: TGTGCCAGTTCATCCCTAGGAGGATTTGACAATGAGCAGTTCTTC. Residues: CASSSLGGFDNEQFF.